This T cell receptor (beta chain) was captured by sequencing in a study of cytomegalovirus exposure and HLA in healthy donors. Overall study: Of all 400 or so donors who were genotyped, 70% to 85% belonged to the Caucasian-associated ancestry cluster.

In nominal health when sampled, donors likely had unrecorded immune exposures nonetheless. Deletions cut 2 bases from V and 4 bases from J, with 11 bases between. The germline gives CDR1 SGHVS, CDR2 FQNEAQ. The CDR3 has 14 amino acids. Points from the study as a whole: Researchers counted around 170 TCR beta chains as cytomegalovirus-associated.

In the case of this clone: Its specificity is unknown.

The primer mix had 60 Vbeta and 13 Jbeta primers. Here immunoSEQ multiplex PCR was the method, and the copy in TCRdb shows in-frame clones only, minus some. The repertoire holds fewer than 150,000 clones, with approximately 77% as singletons. The receptor's source is a man in his fifties or sixties in good health and CMV-seropositive. Sequences were obtained from PBMCs. The rearrangement links TRBV7-8 to TRBJ1-1, with unresolved D. This CDR3 is CASSLSPGITEAFF. CDR3 nucleotide sequence: TGTGCCAGCAGCTTATCTCCGGGTATCACTGAAGCTTTCTTT.